This entry features one TCR beta chain sequence. As originally analysed: Amplification of reference gene primers provided the estimated nucleated cell counts. Sequencing was performed with immunoSEQ multiplex PCR; in TCRdb, only in-frame clones are kept and a portion is missing. For V, J and clone size, that table is used; D and trimming come from the DNA. The sample has about 210,000 clones, 89% seen once. This sample is drawn from a study of blood T cell repertoires in COVID-19. Study at large: From T cells, B-cell-depleted T cells, or PBMCs came the material, which was cDNA or gDNA.

There are 17 residues in the CDR3. Looked up from germline, CDR1 is LGHDT and CDR2 is YNNKEL (reference sequence). With 4 bases clipped from V and 0 bases from J, the junction kept 8 bases outside the gene matches. The sample comprised peripheral blood. The receptor was isolated from a woman in her forties with acute or convalescent COVID-19. The rearrangement links TRBV3-1 (or the pseudogene TRBV3-2) to TRBJ2-2, with 7 bases identical to TRBD1. Here the CDR3 DNA reads TGTGCCAGCAGCCGGCCCCTGGGACAGACGAACACCGGGGAGCTGTTTTTT. It specifies CASSRPLGQTNTGELFF.